This T cell receptor (beta chain) was obtained from a study of T-cell memory formation after mild COVID-19 (dated by TCRdb to 2020 to 2023). Study-level background: TCR sequence clusters from the two donors were found to be largely donor specific. The cohort comprised two young, previously healthy adult volunteers, one female and one male. In a couple of donors, T-cell clones that expanded and contracted after mild COVID-19 were tracked by sequencing TCRalpha and TCRbeta repertoires over time. Points the paper makes about the study in general: Balanced CD4/CD8 phenotypes were observed for clones contracting from day 15 to 85, whereas a bias towards CD4+ was observed for a second wave of clones expanding from day 15 to 37. Some responding clones were detected in pre-infection memory, which suggested that pre-existing cross-reactive memory T cells had joined the SARS-CoV-2 response. SARS-CoV-2 specificity was not confirmed for the second-wave clones peaking on day 37. The study included only a couple of mild cases, and larger cohorts that include severe cases with pre-infection samples were judged to be necessary. Contracting CD4+ clones were located mainly in the CM and EM memory subsets, whereas CD8+ clones were found to be enriched in EMRA.

Ficoll-Paque density gradient centrifugation was used to isolate PBMCs. As regards this clonotype: The clone's antigen remains unknown. Base qualities are not provided; no much larger clone lies one nucleotide away.

The CDR3 contains 15 residues, cysteine and phenylalanine counted. Of all the DNA, just the CDR3 is kept, 45 bases in frame from base 1. The junction shows trimming of 4 bases on V and 6 bases on J, and the gene matches do not reach 9 bases of it. As encoded in the germline V gene, CDR1 is LGHNA while CDR2 is YSLEER. The sample was run on an Illumina NovaSeq 6000. Using 5'RACE with constant-segment primers, TCRalpha and TCRbeta cDNA libraries were constructed, with sample barcodes and unique molecular identifiers added in the process. Trizol reagent was used to extract RNA from every sample. The libraries were amplified in two PCR steps, and the second step added a second sample barcode and Illumina TruSeq adapters. Sequencing of the libraries was done on an Illumina NovaSeq, producing 2 x 150 bp paired-end reads. Concerning the study's data processing: With migec v1.2.7, reads were demultiplexed and then collapsed into UMI-guided consensus sequences. With mixcr v2.1.11, UMI consensuses were aligned to TRA and TRB V and J templates and assembled into clonotypes. A clonotype was counted as expanded or contracted only if both edgeR and NoisET called the change significant, with noise models trained on biological replicates. For edgeR calls, the cutoffs were a false discovery rate-adjusted p below 0.01 and a log2 fold-change threshold of 1. PCA with hierarchical clustering of max-normalized trajectories of the 1000 most abundant clonotypes was used as exploratory dynamics analysis. Separately sequenced CD4+ and CD8+ repertoires were used to assign the CD4 or CD8 phenotype of responding clones. TCRdb reran the public reads through fastp at Q25 and MiXCR, keeping productive beta chains. Every entry covers one CDR3 protein and lists the most common genes and DNA from its rows. These V and J calls derive from TCRdb rather than the authors' analysis. The sample table contains 140,000 or so distinct CDR3 sequences; only one count was recorded for 14% of them. The biggest ten clones account for about 27% of the sample.

The clonotype comes from an adult woman who had mild COVID-19 (a few samples of this study predate the infection). The sample titles of this study are shuffled in the database, so cell type and time point are left out; the donor was told from shared clones. Recombination joined TRBV4-3 with TRBJ2-4, with 7 bases in between that match TRBD2. The material sequenced was PBMCs or a T cell subset sorted from them (not recorded which). CDR3 protein: CASSPYLGGTNIQYF. In nucleotides, the sequence is TGCGCCAGCAGCCCTTATCTGGGGGGGACAAACATTCAGTACTTC.